Below, 3 T cell receptor beta chains from the same sample are listed, as sequenced in a study of cytotoxic CD8 clonotypes in ibrutinib-treated CLL. Clones were read by immunoSEQ multiplex PCR, and TCRdb kept only the in-frame ones, dropping some. The sample contains roughly 42,000 clones, roughly 65% of which appear only once. The specimen was PBMCs, collected at disease progression, from a patient treated with ibrutinib. Source of these receptors: a human donor with chronic lymphocytic leukemia.

This sequence joins TRBV11-3 and TRBJ2-1, with a tentative D call TRBD2 (6 bases). CDR1 and CDR2 from the germline V gene are SGHNT and YENEEA. V lost 1 base and J 6 bases, leaving 10 bases between the germline ends. This CDR3 is built from 14 residues. In DNA form, the CDR3 reads TGTGCCAGCAGCTTAGGACTAGTCCTCAATGAGCAGTTCTTC. It encodes CASSLGLVLNEQFF.

This chain connects TRBV7-2 to TRBJ2-5; TRBD1 aligns across 8 bases. There are 13 residues in the CDR3. The V gene's germline CDR1 is SGHTA and CDR2 FQGNSA. Germline trimming cut 5 bases from V and 7 bases from J; bases unmatched to any gene: 6. The CDR3 sequence: CASSTGQVRTQYF. The CDR3, as DNA: TGTGCCAGCAGCACGGGACAGGTCCGGACCCAGTACTTC.

This chain connects TRBV7-9 to TRBJ1-5, with D unclear. This CDR3 region has 14 residues. V was pared by 1 base and J by 5 bases, with 9 bases between. Germline V gene sequence: CDR1 SEHNR, CDR2 FQNEAQ (reference sequence). The CDR3 loop reads CASSLGAEDQPQHF. CDR3 bases: TGTGCCAGCAGCTTAGGGGCCGAAGATCAGCCCCAGCATTTT.